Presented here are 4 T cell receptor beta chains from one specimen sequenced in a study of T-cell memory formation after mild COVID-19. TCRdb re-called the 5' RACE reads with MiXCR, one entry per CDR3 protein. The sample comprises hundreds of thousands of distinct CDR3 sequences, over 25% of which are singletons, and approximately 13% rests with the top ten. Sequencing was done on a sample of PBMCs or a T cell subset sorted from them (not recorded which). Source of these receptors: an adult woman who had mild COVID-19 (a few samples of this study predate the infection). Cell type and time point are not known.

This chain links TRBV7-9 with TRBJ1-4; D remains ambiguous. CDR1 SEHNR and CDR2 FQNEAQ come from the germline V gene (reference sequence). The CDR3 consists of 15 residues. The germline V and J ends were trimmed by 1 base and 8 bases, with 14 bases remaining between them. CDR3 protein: CASSLVENLAEKLFF. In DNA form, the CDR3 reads TGTGCCAGCAGCTTAGTGGAGAACCTAGCGGAAAAACTGTTTTTT.

The CDR3 nucleotides read TGTGCCAGCAGCGCGCCGGGACTAGCGGGATCGACCTCCTACGAGCAGTACTTC. Translation gives CASSAPGLAGSTSYEQYF. The rearrangement joins TRBV5-6 to TRBJ2-7, with 13 positions matching TRBD2. The V gene's germline CDR1 is SGHDT and CDR2 YYEEEE. This CDR3 contains 18 residues. Germline trimming cut 4 bases from V and 0 bases from J; bases unmatched to any gene: 10.

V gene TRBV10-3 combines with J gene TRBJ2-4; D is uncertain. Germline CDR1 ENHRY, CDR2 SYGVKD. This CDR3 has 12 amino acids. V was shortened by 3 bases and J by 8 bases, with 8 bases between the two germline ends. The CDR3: CAISDAGDIQYF. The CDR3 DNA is TGTGCCATCAGTGACGCTGGAGACATTCAGTACTTC.

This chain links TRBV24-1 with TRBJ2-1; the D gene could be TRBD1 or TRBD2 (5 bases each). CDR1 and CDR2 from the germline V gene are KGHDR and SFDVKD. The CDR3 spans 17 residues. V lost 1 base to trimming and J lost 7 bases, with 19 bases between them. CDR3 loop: CATSDLPGTVDRNEQFF. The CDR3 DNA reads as TGTGCCACCAGTGATTTACCCGGGACCGTAGATCGGAATGAGCAGTTCTTC.